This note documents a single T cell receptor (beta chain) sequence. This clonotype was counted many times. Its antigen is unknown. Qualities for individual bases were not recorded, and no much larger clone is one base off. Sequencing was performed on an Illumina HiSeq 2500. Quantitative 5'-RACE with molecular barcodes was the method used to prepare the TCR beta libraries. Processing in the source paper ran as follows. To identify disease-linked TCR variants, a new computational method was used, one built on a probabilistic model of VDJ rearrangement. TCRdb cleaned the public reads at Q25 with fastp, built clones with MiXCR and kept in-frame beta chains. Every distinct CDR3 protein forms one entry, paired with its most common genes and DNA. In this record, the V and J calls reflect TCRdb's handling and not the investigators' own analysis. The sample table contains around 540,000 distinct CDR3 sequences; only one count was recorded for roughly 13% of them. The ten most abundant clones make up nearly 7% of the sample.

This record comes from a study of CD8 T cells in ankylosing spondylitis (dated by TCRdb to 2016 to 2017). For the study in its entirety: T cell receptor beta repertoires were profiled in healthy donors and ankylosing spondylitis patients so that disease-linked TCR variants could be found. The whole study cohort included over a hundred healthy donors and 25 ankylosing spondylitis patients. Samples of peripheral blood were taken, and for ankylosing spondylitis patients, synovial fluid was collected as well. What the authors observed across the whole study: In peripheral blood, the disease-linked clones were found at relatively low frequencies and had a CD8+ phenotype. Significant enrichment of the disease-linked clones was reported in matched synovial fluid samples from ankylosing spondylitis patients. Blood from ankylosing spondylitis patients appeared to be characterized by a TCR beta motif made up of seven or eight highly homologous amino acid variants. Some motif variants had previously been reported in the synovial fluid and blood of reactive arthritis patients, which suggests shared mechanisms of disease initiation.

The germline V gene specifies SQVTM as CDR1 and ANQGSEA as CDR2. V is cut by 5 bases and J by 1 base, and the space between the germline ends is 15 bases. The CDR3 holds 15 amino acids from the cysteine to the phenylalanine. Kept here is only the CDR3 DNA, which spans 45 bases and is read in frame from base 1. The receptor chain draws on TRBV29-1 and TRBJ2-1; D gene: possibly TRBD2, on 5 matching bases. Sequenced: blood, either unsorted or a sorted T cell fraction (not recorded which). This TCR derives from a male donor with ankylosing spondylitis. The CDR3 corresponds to CSVSAAAGSYNEQFF. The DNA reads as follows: TGCAGCGTTTCAGCGGCCGCCGGGTCCTACAATGAGCAGTTCTTC.